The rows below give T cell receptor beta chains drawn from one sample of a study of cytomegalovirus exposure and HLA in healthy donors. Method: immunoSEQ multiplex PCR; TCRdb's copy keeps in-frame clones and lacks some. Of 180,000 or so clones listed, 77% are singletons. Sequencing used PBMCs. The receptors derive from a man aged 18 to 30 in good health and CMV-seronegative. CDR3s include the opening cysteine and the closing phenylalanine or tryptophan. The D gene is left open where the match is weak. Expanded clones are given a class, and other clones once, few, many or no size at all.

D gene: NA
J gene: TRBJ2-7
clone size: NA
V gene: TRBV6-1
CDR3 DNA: TGTGCCAGCAGTGACAGGACAACCTACGAGCAGTACTTC
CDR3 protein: CASSDRTTYEQYF

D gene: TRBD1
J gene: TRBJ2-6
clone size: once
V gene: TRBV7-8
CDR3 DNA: TGTGCCAGCAGAACGACAGGGGGCGCTGGGGCCAACGTCCTGACTTTC
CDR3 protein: CASRTTGGAGANVLTF

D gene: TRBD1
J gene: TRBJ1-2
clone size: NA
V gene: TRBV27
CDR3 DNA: TGTGCCAGCAGTCCTAACAGGGGAGTCTATGGCTACACCTTC
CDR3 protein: CASSPNRGVYGYTF

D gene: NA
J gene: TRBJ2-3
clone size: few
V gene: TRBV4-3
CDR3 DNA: TGCGCCAGCAGCCAAGGTGCAGGGGGGCGGGTCGATACGCAGTATTTT
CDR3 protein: CASSQGAGGRVDTQYF

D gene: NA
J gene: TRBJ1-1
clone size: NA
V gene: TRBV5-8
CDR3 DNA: TGTGCCAGCAGCTTTGGAGGGACTGAAGCTTTCTTT
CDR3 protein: CASSFGGTEAFF

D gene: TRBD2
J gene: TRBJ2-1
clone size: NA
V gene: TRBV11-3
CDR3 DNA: TGTGCCAGCAGCAGCGAGACTAGCGGAAACAATGAGCAGTTCTTC
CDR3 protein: CASSSETSGNNEQFF

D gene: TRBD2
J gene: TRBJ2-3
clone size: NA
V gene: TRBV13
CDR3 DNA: TGTGCCAGCAGCTTTTCGGGACTAGCGGGGGATTACACAGATACGCAGTATTTT
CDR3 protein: CASSFSGLAGDYTDTQYF

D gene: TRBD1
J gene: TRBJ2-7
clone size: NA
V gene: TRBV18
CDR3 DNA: TGTGCCAGCTCACCACCGGACAGGGGGCACTACGAGCAGTACTTC
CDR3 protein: CASSPPDRGHYEQYF

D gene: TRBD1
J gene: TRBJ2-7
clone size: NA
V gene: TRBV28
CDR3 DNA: TGTGCCAGCTGGACAGGGAGTTCCTACGAGCAGTACTTC
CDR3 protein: CASWTGSSYEQYF

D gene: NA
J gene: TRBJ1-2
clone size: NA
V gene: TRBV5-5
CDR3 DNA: TGTGCCAGCAGCTCAAAGGACGGGATCCGCTATGGCTACACCTTC
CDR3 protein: CASSSKDGIRYGYTF

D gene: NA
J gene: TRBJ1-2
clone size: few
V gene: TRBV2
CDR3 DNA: TGTGCCAGCAGTGACAGGGCCAACTATGGCTACACCTTC
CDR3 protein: CASSDRANYGYTF

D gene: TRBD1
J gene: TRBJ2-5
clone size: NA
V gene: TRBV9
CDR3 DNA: TGTGCCAGCAGCCCCACGGTAGGGGGCTCTCTTCGGGTTAACCAAGAGACCCAGTACTTC
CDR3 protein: CASSPTVGGSLRVNQETQYF

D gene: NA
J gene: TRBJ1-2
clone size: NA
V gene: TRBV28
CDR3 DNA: TGTGCCAGCACGTCCGGGGTACGCGGCTACACCTTC
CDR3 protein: CASTSGVRGYTF

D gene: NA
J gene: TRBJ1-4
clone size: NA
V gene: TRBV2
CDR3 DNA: TGTGCCAGCATGTCGGACTTACAATTGAATGAAAAACTGTTTTTT
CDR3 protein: CASMSDLQLNEKLFF